This T cell receptor (beta chain) appears in the sequencing data of a study of cytomegalovirus exposure and HLA in healthy donors. Turning to the study itself: The same platform used for the 600 to 750 first-cohort repertoires was also used for the 120 validation repertoires, as a later analysis reported. Findings and limits, study-wide: In vitro confirmation showed a few CMV-associated chains to be CMV antigen specific. Accounts indicate the classifier identified cytomegalovirus status with strong specificity and sensitivity.

Sequencing was performed with immunoSEQ multiplex PCR; in TCRdb, only in-frame clones are kept and a portion is missing. The sample holds some 150,000 clones, approximately 93% seen once. Concerning this clone itself: Its antigen is not known.

The sequencing sample was made of PBMCs. The source of this sequence is a young man in good health and CMV-seronegative.

CDR3 amino acids: CASSYGTSGGYEQYF. The CDR3 DNA reads as TGCGCCAGCAGCTACGGAACTAGCGGGGGTTACGAGCAGTACTTC. This sequence joins TRBV5-1 and TRBJ2-7; 11 bases are a match to TRBD2. The ends lost 3 bases at V and 4 bases at J; junction bases unmatched: 6. The CDR3 extends over 15 amino acids. CDR1 SGHRS and CDR2 YFSETQ come from the germline V gene. Full variable domain (rest looked up from reference TRBV5-1 and TRBJ2-7): KAGVTQTPRYLIKTRGQQVTLSCSPISGHRSVSWYQQTPGQGLQFLFEYFSETQRNKGNFPGRFSGRQFSNSRSEMNVSTLELGDSALYLCASSYGTSGGYEQYFGPGTRLTVT.